The clone carrying this T cell receptor beta chain turned up a few times. This specimen belongs to a study of identical twins. TCRdb itself ran the 5' RACE reads through MiXCR, one entry per CDR3 protein. The table lists 450,000 to 500,000 distinct CDR3 sequences, roughly an eighth of them singletons. The junction had 2 bases not matched to a gene; V was cut back by 1 base and J by 1 base. The CDR3 loop spans 15 amino acids. Germline-derived CDR1 and CDR2 are SGHRS and YFSETQ. This sample was also put to use in a study of yellow fever vaccine responses in identical twins. From that report: As reported, the vaccine T cell response of twins seemed partly convergent and partly personalized.

The chain links TRBV5-1 to TRBJ2-5, with TRBD1 identical over 9 bases. The specimen was CD4+ T cells sorted from blood. This receptor was identified in a woman under 30 in good health. The DNA for the CDR3 is TGCGCCAGCAGCTTGATGGGACAGGGCCAAGAGACCCAGTACTTC. Its protein is CASSLMGQGQETQYF.